Below are 26 T cell receptor beta chains sequenced from a single sample in a study of PD-1 blockade in classical Hodgkin lymphoma (dated by TCRdb to about 2020). Taken with the paper, the label for time point translates to: cycle 2 day 1 (C2D1) of nivolumab. Relapse after autologous stem cell transplantation had occurred in all trial patients, and cohorts A, B and C were distinguished by prior brentuximab vedotin exposure. The library was prepared using the immunoSEQ multiplex PCR assay. Imported from immuneACCESS, the table was reduced by TCRdb to in-frame sequences with V and J called. These copies leave out some clones; in studies compared against another copy, an unresolved V gene accounts for under half, and the cause of the remainder is not known. This sample is represented by some 16,000 clones; about 66% of them were singletons. The ten largest clonotypes hold approximately 8% of the sample.

The source was peripheral blood mononuclear cells (PBMCs), collected before the second cycle of nivolumab. The receptors come from a human donor with classical Hodgkin lymphoma.

This clone was recorded a few times. This chain links TRBV6-4 with TRBJ1-1, with D possibly matching TRBD1 (6 bases). Looked up from germline, CDR1 is MRHNA and CDR2 is SNTAGT. The CDR3 is 14 residues long. The V gene lost 6 bases and the J gene lost 0 bases, with 11 bases spanning the gap. The CDR3 DNA reads as TGTGCCAGCAGGGGAACAGGGATGAACACTGAAGCTTTCTTT. Translating it yields CASRGTGMNTEAFF.

J is TRBJ1-4 and V is TRBV11-2; 7 bases match TRBD1. CDR1 SGHAT and CDR2 FQNNGV come from the germline V gene. The CDR3 is 15 amino acids. The V segment lost 3 bases and the J segment 6 bases; nucleotides outside the gene matches: 7. The CDR3: CASSFARQGYEKLFF. DNA for the CDR3: TGTGCCAGCAGCTTCGCCCGACAGGGCTATGAAAAACTGTTTTTT.

V gene TRBV19 combines with J gene TRBJ2-7, with TRBD2 matching 12 bases. The V segment lost 3 bases and the J segment 7 bases; nucleotides outside the gene matches: 7. Looked up from germline, CDR1 is LNHDA and CDR2 is SQIVND (reference sequence). The CDR3 has 15 residues. The CDR3 loop reads CASSILAGGPGEQYF. The CDR3 region has the DNA TGTGCCAGTAGTATCCTAGCGGGAGGGCCGGGGGAGCAGTACTTC.

This clone was counted between two and nine times. This rearrangement joins TRBV29-1 to TRBJ2-5; no firm D call. The V gene lost 0 bases and the J gene lost 4 bases, with 9 bases spanning the gap. The germline V gene has CDR1 SQVTM and CDR2 ANQGSEA. The CDR3 loop spans 13 amino acids. CDR3 residues: CSVEDRVGETQYF. Here the CDR3 DNA reads TGCAGCGTTGAAGATAGGGTGGGAGAGACCCAGTACTTC.

The rearrangement links TRBV27 to TRBJ2-7, with 7 bases identical to TRBD2. The CDR3 runs to 15 residues. The germline V gene has CDR1 MNHEY and CDR2 SMNVEV (reference sequence). The trim removed 2 bases at V and 2 bases at J, leaving 6 bases unmatched. CDR3 protein: CASSLLASGTYEQYF. In nucleotides, the CDR3 is TGTGCCAGCAGTTTACTGGCTAGCGGAACCTACGAGCAGTACTTC.

CDR3 bases: TGCGCCAGCAGTGAGTCGAACAGCATGAACACTGAAGCTTTCTTT. Residues: CASSESNSMNTEAFF. This rearrangement joins TRBV10-1 to TRBJ1-1; unclear D gene. Germline CDR1 WNHNN, CDR2 SYGVQD (reference sequence). Trimming took 0 bases from V and 0 from J, leaving 8 bases between them. The CDR3 consists of 15 residues.

This clone was seen just once. The genes are TRBV6-1 and TRBJ2-7; D is uncertain. V was cut by 10 bases and J by 1 base, with 17 bases left in between. CDR3 length equals 14 residues. Germline lookup yields CDR1 MNHNS and CDR2 SASEGT. The CDR3: CATAPLSESYEQYF. CDR3 DNA: TGTGCCACCGCCCCCCTAAGCGAGTCCTACGAGCAGTACTTC.

J is TRBJ1-2 and V is TRBV15; possibly TRBD1 for D (6 bases). Germline V gives CDR1 LNHNV, CDR2 YYDKDF (reference sequence). V was cut by 0 bases and J by 6 bases, with 14 bases left in between. The CDR3 has 15 residues. Here the CDR3 reads CATSRDRWDKHGYTF. CDR3 DNA sequence: TGTGCCACCAGCAGAGATCGTTGGGACAAACATGGCTACACCTTC.

This chain connects TRBV7-3 to TRBJ2-1; D is ambiguous. Trimming stripped 2 bases from V and 6 bases from J, with 5 bases between. Germline V gives CDR1 SGHTA, CDR2 FQGTGA. The CDR3 totals 12 residues. The CDR3 bases are TGTGCCAGCAGCTTAGGCGTCAATGAGCAGTTCTTC. Its protein product is CASSLGVNEQFF.

This clone appeared once. This chain connects TRBV6-6 to TRBJ2-1, with 7 bases that match TRBD2. The V gene's germline CDR1 is MNHNY and CDR2 SVGAGI (reference sequence). The CDR3 sequence is 13 residues long. V gave up 2 bases and J gave up 9 bases; unmatched junction bases: 4. The CDR3 is CASSYGLVVEQFF. The CDR3 DNA is TGTGCCAGCAGTTACGGACTAGTGGTTGAGCAGTTCTTC.

J is TRBJ2-4 and V is TRBV2; the D gene is possibly TRBD1 (7 bases). V gave up 6 bases and J gave up 12 bases, with 15 bases separating them. Germline loops: CDR1 SNHLY, CDR2 FYNNEI. The CDR3 contains 12 residues. The CDR3 reads CASRDGRDSQYF. CDR3 bases: TGTGCCAGCAGAGATGGGCGGGACAGTCAGTACTTC.

The chain combines TRBV6-5 with TRBJ2-7; the D is unclear. Trimming cost V 2 bases and J 4 bases, with 9 bases left between them. The CDR3 loop spans 13 amino acids. Germline loops: CDR1 MNHEY, CDR2 SVGAGI. CDR3 loop: CASSYGVGYEQYF. The CDR3 region has the DNA TGTGCCAGCAGTTACGGGGTAGGGTACGAGCAGTACTTC.

The chain uses TRBV4-1 and TRBJ2-3, with 10 bases lining up with TRBD2. This CDR3 contains 16 residues. CDR1 MGHRA and CDR2 YSYEKL come from the germline V gene. J lost 3 bases, V lost 5 bases, and 8 bases had no gene match. The CDR3 spells CASSVSGRAGTDTQYF. CDR3 coding DNA: TGCGCCAGCAGCGTCAGCGGGAGGGCCGGGACAGATACGCAGTATTTT.

This clone is classed as medium-sized. This chain connects TRBV7-9 to TRBJ2-7; D may correspond to TRBD1 or TRBD2 (6 bases each). The length of the CDR3 is 15 residues. V dropped 2 bases and J dropped 2 bases, with 13 bases sitting between them. Germline V gives CDR1 SEHNR, CDR2 FQNEAQ (reference sequence). DNA of the CDR3: TGTGCCAGCAGCTTACGGGGGCATAATCCCTACGAGCAGTACTTC. This translates into CASSLRGHNPYEQYF.

This clone came up a few times. The chain joins TRBV2 to TRBJ2-7, with TRBD2 identical over 15 bases. V was pared by 6 bases and J by 1 base, with 4 bases of the junction left unmatched. This CDR3 region has 16 residues. CDR1 is SNHLY, CDR2 FYNNEI, per germline. The CDR3 sequence is CASSEGLAGGSYEQYF. The DNA of the CDR3 is TGTGCCAGCAGCGAGGGACTAGCGGGAGGTTCCTACGAGCAGTACTTC.

The gene calls are TRBV7-6 and TRBJ1-2; a possible D gene is TRBD1 (6 bases). The CDR3 has 15 amino acids. CDR1 SGHVS and CDR2 FNYEAQ come from the germline V gene. Deletions cut 0 bases from V and 5 bases from J, with 13 bases between. The CDR3 nucleotides are TGTGCCAGCAGCTTAGCGTTGACAGGATCGTATGGCTACACCTTC. Protein: CASSLALTGSYGYTF.

The chain combines TRBV29-1 with TRBJ2-1; no reliable D call. CDR3 length: 12 amino acids. Germline V gene sequence: CDR1 SQVTM, CDR2 ANQGSEA. V was cut by 5 bases and J by 6 bases, with 11 bases left in between. The CDR3 DNA reads as TGCAGCGTTCCCGGGTACGGCAATGAGCAGTTCTTC. This gives the protein CSVPGYGNEQFF.

CDR3 sequence reads: CASSGGANVLTF. CDR3 in DNA: TGTGCCAGCAGTGGTGGGGCCAACGTCCTGACTTTC. V gene TRBV6-5 combines with J gene TRBJ2-6; D gene ambiguous. The CDR3 consists of 12 residues. V was shortened by 5 bases and J by 3 bases, with 2 bases between the two germline ends. Germline CDR1 MNHEY, CDR2 SVGAGI.

This clone was observed once. This sequence joins TRBV29-1 and TRBJ1-1, with D possibly being TRBD1 (6 bases). This CDR3 spans 13 amino acids. The germline CDR1 and CDR2 sequences are SQVTM and ANQGSEA. Trimming took off 2 bases at V and 5 bases at J, with 12 bases between the two ends. The CDR3 reads CSVESGAGTEAFF. CDR3 DNA sequence: TGCAGCGTTGAATCGGGGGCGGGGACTGAAGCTTTCTTT.

The V gene is TRBV28, the J gene TRBJ1-5, with a possible D match to TRBD1 (6 bases). With 2 bases removed from V and 5 bases from J, the gap between germline ends came to 10 bases. The CDR3 is made up of 14 amino acids. The germline CDR1 and CDR2 sequences are MDHEN and SYDVKM. CDR3 loop: CASSLQGSHQPQHF. Written as DNA, the CDR3 is TGTGCCAGCAGTTTACAGGGGAGCCATCAGCCCCAGCATTTT.

The gene calls are TRBV2 and TRBJ2-7; 13 bases line up with TRBD2. Trimming took 5 bases from V and 2 from J; bases not matched to a gene: 3. The CDR3 length is 15 residues. CDR1 SNHLY and CDR2 FYNNEI come from the germline V gene. The DNA of the CDR3 is TGTGCCAGCAGTTCAACTAGCGGGAGGGCCTACGAGCAGTACTTC. Amino acid sequence: CASSSTSGRAYEQYF.

The CDR3 nucleotides are TGTGCCAGCTCAGAAGGACAGGGGTCCGGAAACACCATATATTTT. Protein: CASSEGQGSGNTIYF. The chain carries TRBV18 and TRBJ1-3, with TRBD1 matching 9 bases. The V and J ends lost 5 bases and 4 bases, in that order; junction bases with no gene match: 6. CDR3 length: 15 residues. Per germline, CDR1 KGHSH and CDR2 LQKENI.

The sample holds a few counts of this clone. The chain uses TRBV5-4 and TRBJ2-7; 7 bases are a match to TRBD1. This CDR3 has 14 residues. Per germline, CDR1 SGHNT and CDR2 YYREEE (reference sequence). V trimming: 4 bases; J trimming: 5 bases; junction bases outside the gene matches: 9. The CDR3 coding sequence is TGTGCCAGCAGCCCGGCGCAGGGGGACCACGAGCAGTACTTC. Translation gives CASSPAQGDHEQYF.

V is TRBV14 and J is TRBJ2-7; a possible D gene is TRBD1 (5 bases). The V gene's germline CDR1 is SGHDN and CDR2 FVKESK. The ends were cut back, 7 bases at V and 4 bases at J, with 14 bases in the middle. This CDR3 comprises 13 residues. The CDR3 sequence: CASNIRVRYEQYF. In DNA form, the CDR3 reads TGTGCCAGCAACATCAGGGTCAGGTACGAGCAGTACTTC.

The gene calls are TRBV2 and TRBJ1-5; 10 positions match TRBD1. Germline V gene data show CDR1 as SNHLY and CDR2 as FYNNEI. This CDR3 is built from 19 residues. Unmatched junction bases numbered 10, after V lost 2 bases and J lost 0 bases. In nucleotides, the CDR3 is TGTGCCAGCAGTGAATGGGGCGGGACAGGGGCCTATAGCAATCAGCCCCAGCATTTT. Its translation is CASSEWGGTGAYSNQPQHF.

V and J are TRBV5-4 and TRBJ2-3, with D perhaps matching TRBD1 (6 bases). The CDR3 covers 14 residues. Germline V gene lookup returns CDR1 SGHNT and CDR2 YYREEE (reference sequence). V dropped 0 bases and J dropped 1 base, with 6 bases sitting between them. CDR3 nucleotide sequence: TGTGCCAGCAGCTTGGAGGGGGGCACAGATACGCAGTATTTT. Its protein product is CASSLEGGTDTQYF.